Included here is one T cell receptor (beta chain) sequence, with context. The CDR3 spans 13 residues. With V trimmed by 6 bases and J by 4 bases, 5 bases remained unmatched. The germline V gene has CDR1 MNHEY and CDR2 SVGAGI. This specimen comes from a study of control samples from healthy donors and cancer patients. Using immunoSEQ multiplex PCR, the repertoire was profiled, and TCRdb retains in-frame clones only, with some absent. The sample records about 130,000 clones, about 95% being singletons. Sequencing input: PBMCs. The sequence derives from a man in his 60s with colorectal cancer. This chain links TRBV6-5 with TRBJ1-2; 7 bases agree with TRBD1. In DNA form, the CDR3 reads TGTGCCAGCAGCTACCGGACAGGCTATGGCTACACCTTC. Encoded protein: CASSYRTGYGYTF.